This entry features one TCR beta chain sequence. Collection of 8.5 to 10 milliliters of peripheral blood was performed for each donor. These data are taken from a study of blood T cells in healthy people across ages. The use of a sample-barcoded 5' primer and a J-beta primer mix characterized a second PCR of roughly 7 to 12 cycles. Researchers report that a template-switch adaptor with 12 random nucleotides tagged each cDNA molecule. TCRdb reanalysed the 5' RACE reads using MiXCR and keeps one entry per CDR3 protein. The sample has 1.5 million to 2 million distinct CDR3 sequences; approximately 28% are singletons. This clonotype was obtained from a woman younger than 45 in good health. Specimen: blood.

CDR3 in DNA: TGCGCCAGCAGCTCTTCGGGACTAGGCACCTACAATGAGCAGTTCTTC. Translating gives CASSSSGLGTYNEQFF. The chain couples TRBV5-1 to TRBJ2-1; 8 positions agree with TRBD2. V lost 3 bases, J lost 2 bases, and 7 bases stayed unmatched. The CDR3 consists of 16 residues. Looked up from germline, CDR1 is SGHRS and CDR2 is YFSETQ.